The 30 T cell receptor beta chains below were found in one sample sequenced in a study of chemoradiotherapy in HPV16-positive cancers. The assay was immunoSEQ multiplex PCR, and TCRdb's table has in-frame clones only and misses some. The sample contains about 13,000 clones, roughly 88% of which appear only once. This specimen consisted of blood, obtained from a patient who underwent chemoradiotherapy. The source of these receptors is a human donor with HPV-associated anogenital cancer.

The chain is built from TRBV7-2 and TRBJ2-3; D is undetermined. This CDR3 is 18 amino acids long. The V gene lost 4 bases and the J gene lost 5 bases, with 25 bases spanning the gap. Germline V gives CDR1 SGHTA, CDR2 FQGNSA. CDR3 DNA: TGTGCCAGCAGCTCTTCCGGACCCAGACATTTACGAGGAGATACGCAGTATTTT. Its translation is CASSSSGPRHLRGDTQYF. Using reference TRBV7-2 and TRBJ2-3 for the parts outside the CDR3, the full variable domain is GAGVSQSPSNKVTEKGKDVELRCDPISGHTALYWYRQSLGQGLEFLIYFQGNSAPDKSGLPSDRFSAERTGGSVSTLTIQRTQQEDSAVYLCASSSSGPRHLRGDTQYFGPGTRLTVL.

The rearrangement links TRBV2 to TRBJ2-1; TRBD2 matches 12 bases. Losses at the gene ends were 7 bases for V and 2 bases for J; bases not matched to a gene: 6. The CDR3 is made up of 16 amino acids. Germline CDR1 and CDR2: SNHLY and FYNNEI. CDR3 region: CASTVRTSGAYNEQFF. DNA of the CDR3: TGTGCCAGCACCGTCCGGACTAGCGGGGCCTACAATGAGCAGTTCTTC.

The V call is TRBV9, the J call TRBJ1-2; 9 bases are shared with TRBD1. The CDR3 sequence is 14 residues long. V lost 3 bases to trimming and J lost 5 bases; unmatched junction nucleotides: 5. Germline CDR1 and CDR2: SGDLS and YYNGEE. CDR3 in DNA: TGTGCCAGCAGCGAGGGACAGGGAGTGTATGGCTACACCTTC. Translation: CASSEGQGVYGYTF.

The gene calls are TRBV30 and TRBJ1-1; weak D call: TRBD1 (6 bases). The CDR3 length is 11 residues. The V end was cut by 0 bases, the J end by 8 bases, with 7 bases between. Per the germline V gene, CDR1 is GTSNPN and CDR2 is SVGIG (reference sequence). The CDR3 nucleotides read TGTGCCTGGAGTGTAGGGACAGAAGCTTTCTTT. Encoded protein: CAWSVGTEAFF.

The CDR3 DNA follows: TGTGCCAGCAGTCGTGGACAGGGGGCGTCATATGGCTACACCTTC. Protein sequence: CASSRGQGASYGYTF. The chain carries TRBV5-4 and TRBJ1-2; 11 nucleotides match TRBD1. This CDR3 has 15 amino acids. Per germline, CDR1 SGHNT and CDR2 YYREEE (reference sequence). Unmatched junction bases numbered 8, after V lost 5 bases and J lost 5 bases.

In this sample, this clone turned up once. The V call is TRBV19, the J call TRBJ1-5, with a possible D match to TRBD1 (5 bases). V was clipped by 5 bases and J by 0 bases, with 14 bases between them. Germline V CDR1 and CDR2: LNHDA, SQIVND (reference sequence). The CDR3 is made up of 16 amino acids. The CDR3 sequence is CASSLLGGGSNQPQHF. The CDR3 DNA sequence: TGTGCCAGTAGTCTACTGGGGGGGGGTAGCAATCAGCCCCAGCATTTT.

V gene TRBV6-1 combines with J gene TRBJ1-2; possible D gene TRBD1, 5 bases. The germline CDR1 and CDR2 sequences are MNHNS and SASEGT. Trimming cost V 7 bases and J 7 bases, with 19 bases left between them. There are 14 residues in the CDR3. The CDR3 sequence: CASIRRDRVGGYTF. CDR3 DNA sequence: TGTGCCAGCATCCGCCGGGACCGGGTGGGTGGCTACACCTTC.

The chain couples TRBV6-1 to TRBJ1-6; D is ambiguous. Germline V gene data show CDR1 as MNHNS and CDR2 as SASEGT. V lost 4 bases, J lost 0 bases, and 10 bases lay in between. CDR3 length: 16 amino acids. CDR3 DNA sequence: TGTGCCAGCAGTGGAGAAAGGAACTCCTATAATTCACCCCTCCACTTT. Translating gives CASSGERNSYNSPLHF.

The CDR3 region has the DNA TGTGCCAGCAGTCGAGAGGGACAGGGGGATTCACCCCTCCACTTT. Amino acid sequence: CASSREGQGDSPLHF. The chain is built from TRBV7-2 and TRBJ1-6; 11 bases are shared with TRBD1. Germline CDR1 SGHTA, CDR2 FQGNSA. The J segment lost 8 bases and the V segment lost 6 bases, leaving 6 bases of the junction unmatched. The CDR3 runs 15 residues.

This chain connects TRBV12-5 to TRBJ2-5, with 13 bases fitting TRBD2. With V trimmed by 1 base and J by 5 bases, 7 bases remained unmatched. Germline V lookup: CDR1 LGHNT, CDR2 FRNRAP. This CDR3 is 17 amino acids long. The CDR3 reads CASGLAQLAGGPETQYF. The CDR3 DNA sequence: TGTGCTAGTGGTTTGGCCCAACTAGCGGGGGGGCCGGAGACCCAGTACTTC.

The rearrangement links TRBV6-6 to TRBJ1-1, with D unresolved. CDR1 and CDR2 (germline): MNHNY, SVGAGI (reference sequence). Trimming stripped 10 bases from V and 4 bases from J, with 19 bases between. The CDR3 covers 14 residues. The CDR3 sequence: CATRQVRRSTEAFF. CDR3 in DNA: TGTGCCACCCGACAAGTGAGGAGGAGCACTGAAGCTTTCTTT.

The rearrangement links TRBV7-3 to TRBJ2-1; 13 bases match TRBD2. Germline V gives CDR1 SGHTA, CDR2 FQGTGA. V gave up 0 bases and J gave up 6 bases; unmatched junction bases: 5. The length of the CDR3 is 17 residues. The CDR3 nucleotides read TGTGCCAGCAGCTTAACGACAACTAGCGGGGGGGTCAATGAGCAGTTCTTC. Translating gives CASSLTTTSGGVNEQFF.

The V call is TRBV19, the J call TRBJ1-2; no definite D call. Trimming cost V 0 bases and J 6 bases, with 8 bases left between them. The germline V gene has CDR1 LNHDA and CDR2 SQIVND (reference sequence). The CDR3 has 13 amino acids. The CDR3 protein is CASSIEEADGYTF. The CDR3 nucleotides are TGTGCCAGTAGTATAGAGGAAGCGGATGGCTACACCTTC.

The rearrangement uses TRBV2 and TRBJ2-3; 13 bases agree with TRBD2. Trimming cost V 6 bases and J 0 bases; bases outside gene matches: 3. In germline, CDR1 is SNHLY, CDR2 FYNNEI. This CDR3 has 16 amino acids. The CDR3 nucleotides are TGTGCCAGCAGGGAGACTAGCGGGGGGAGCACAGATACGCAGTATTTT. It specifies CASRETSGGSTDTQYF.

This sequence joins TRBV29-1 and TRBJ2-3, with 7 bases fitting TRBD1. Germline loops: CDR1 SQVTM, CDR2 ANQGSEA. The V segment lost 6 bases and the J segment 0 bases; nucleotides outside the gene matches: 6. CDR3 length: 14 amino acids. CDR3 in DNA: TGCAGCGTAGCGGACAGGACTAGCACAGATACGCAGTATTTT. This codes for CSVADRTSTDTQYF.

About this clone itself: The sample has other DNA sequences that encode this CDR3 too. The J gene is TRBJ2-2, the V gene TRBV5-6; TRBD2 matches at 10 bases. V lost 2 bases to trimming and J lost 1 base; unmatched junction nucleotides: 5. Germline-derived CDR1 and CDR2 are SGHDT and YYEEEE. There are 17 residues in the CDR3. CDR3 protein: CASSFRTSGENTGELFF. CDR3 sequence (DNA): TGTGCCAGCAGCTTTCGAACTAGCGGGGAGAACACCGGGGAGCTGTTTTTT. The complete variable domain, with remaining parts taken from reference TRBV5-6 and TRBJ2-2, reads DAGVTQSPTHLIKTRGQQVTLRCSPKSGHDTVSWYQQALGQGPQFIFQYYEEEERQRGNFPDRFSGHQFPNYSSELNVNALLLGDSALYLCASSFRTSGENTGELFFGEGSRLTVL.

This sequence joins TRBV7-2 and TRBJ2-2, with D possibly matching TRBD1 (5 bases). The CDR3 runs to 13 residues. V gave up 6 bases and J gave up 6 bases, with 11 bases separating them. Germline CDR1 and CDR2: SGHTA and FQGNSA. The CDR3 DNA sequence: TGTGCCAGCAGTTACACAGGTTCCGGGGAGCTGTTTTTT. Its translation is CASSYTGSGELFF.

The V call is TRBV19, the J call TRBJ1-2; a weak D match, TRBD1 (5 bases). Germline V gene data show CDR1 as LNHDA and CDR2 as SQIVND (reference sequence). This CDR3 is 13 amino acids long. Trimming removed 8 bases from V and 4 bases from J, with 14 bases in between. CDR3 sequence: CASRRAGSYGYTF. The CDR3 DNA is TGTGCCAGTCGCAGGGCCGGTAGCTATGGCTACACCTTC.

The chain carries TRBV5-5 and TRBJ1-2; 9 bases fit TRBD1. From germline, CDR1 is SGHKS and CDR2 YYEKEE (reference sequence). Trimming cost V 2 bases and J 6 bases; bases outside gene matches: 8. The CDR3 extends over 15 amino acids. In nucleotides, the CDR3 is TGTGCCAGCAGCTTCGCCGACAGGGGGATCAATGGCTACACCTTC. Translated, it gives CASSFADRGINGYTF.

This clone is medium-sized within its sample. The chain joins TRBV5-6 to TRBJ2-1; D may be TRBD2 (6 bases). CDR1 is SGHDT, CDR2 YYEEEE, per germline. V shed 2 bases and J shed 6 bases, with 18 bases lying between them. The CDR3 runs to 16 residues. The CDR3 DNA reads as TGTGCCAGCAGCTTCGTTCCGGGAGCTCTCCTCAATGAGCAGTTCTTC. Its protein is CASSFVPGALLNEQFF.

This chain links TRBV9 with TRBJ2-5, with 7 bases matching TRBD1. The CDR3 is made up of 15 amino acids. CDR1 is SGDLS, CDR2 YYNGEE, per germline. With V trimmed by 0 bases and J by 2 bases, 4 bases remained unmatched. CDR3 in amino acids: CASSVALRGQETQYF. CDR3 DNA sequence: TGTGCCAGCAGCGTAGCTCTCAGGGGGCAAGAGACCCAGTACTTC.

The chain recombines TRBV5-8 with TRBJ1-5; 10 bases match TRBD1. V trimming: 4 bases; J trimming: 0 bases; junction bases outside the gene matches: 13. This CDR3 has 19 residues. Germline V lookup: CDR1 SGHTS, CDR2 YDEGEE. CDR3 bases: TGTGCCAGCAGCCCCCATGCCGGGACAGGGGTTTATAGCAATCAGCCCCAGCATTTT. Protein sequence: CASSPHAGTGVYSNQPQHF.

The chain has TRBV5-1 and TRBJ1-2; TRBD1 agrees at 9 bases. The germline V gene has CDR1 SGHRS and CDR2 YFSETQ. CDR3 size: 14 residues. Germline trimming cut 4 bases from V and 4 bases from J; bases unmatched to any gene: 5. The CDR3 reads CASSEGQGAYGYTF. CDR3 bases: TGCGCCAGCAGCGAGGGACAGGGAGCCTATGGCTACACCTTC.

The chain joins TRBV5-5 to TRBJ1-5, with TRBD1 as a possible D gene (5 bases). This CDR3 region has 14 residues. The ends were cut back, 1 base at V and 4 bases at J, with 9 bases in the middle. CDR1 is SGHKS, CDR2 YYEKEE, per germline (reference sequence). In DNA, the CDR3 is TGTGCCAGCAGCTTGATTGGGGGGAATCAGCCCCAGCATTTT. Amino acid sequence: CASSLIGGNQPQHF.

This clone was seen just once. The rearrangement links TRBV4-1 to TRBJ2-5, with D tentatively TRBD2 (7 bases). Germline loops: CDR1 MGHRA, CDR2 YSYEKL. Trimming left V 4 bases short and J 11 bases short, with 26 bases between. The CDR3 is 16 amino acids. The CDR3: CASSPNPGGGVREQYF. The DNA for the CDR3 is TGCGCCAGCAGCCCGAACCCGGGGGGCGGGGTACGAGAGCAGTACTTC.

The chain uses TRBV29-1 and TRBJ1-2; 12 bases agree with TRBD1. The CDR3 has 16 amino acids. Germline V gene data show CDR1 as SQVTM and CDR2 as ANQGSEA. The ends lost 0 bases at V and 8 bases at J; junction bases unmatched: 10. Here the CDR3 DNA reads TGCAGCGTTGAAGACACCCCCGGGACAGGGGGCCAAGGCTACACCTTC. This codes for CSVEDTPGTGGQGYTF.

The J gene is TRBJ2-7, the V gene TRBV7-8; TRBD1 agrees at 8 bases. Germline trimming cut 5 bases from V and 6 bases from J; bases unmatched to any gene: 9. CDR3 size: 14 residues. Germline V gene sequence: CDR1 SGHVS, CDR2 FQNEAQ. The CDR3 DNA reads as TGTGCCAGCAGCCCGGACAGGGTTTCTGGCGAGCAGTACTTC. This sequence encodes CASSPDRVSGEQYF.

The J gene is TRBJ2-3, the V gene TRBV7-3, with 11 positions matching TRBD1. Germline-derived CDR1 and CDR2 are SGHTA and FQGTGA. Germline trimming cut 8 bases from V and 8 bases from J; bases unmatched to any gene: 15. The CDR3 totals 16 residues. The CDR3 reads CASSPSGTGGGGTQYF. CDR3 in DNA: TGTGCCAGCTCCCCAAGTGGGACAGGGGGAGGCGGTACGCAGTATTTT.

This clone was picked up one time. The rearrangement uses TRBV6-1 and TRBJ2-5; tentatively, D is TRBD2 (6 bases). V shed 11 bases and J shed 3 bases, with 19 bases lying between them. Germline CDR1 reads MNHNS; CDR2 reads SASEGT. The CDR3 spans 14 residues. CDR3 nucleotides: TGTGCCGTATCGAGAGTGGGCGGGGAAGAGACCCAGTACTTC. It encodes CAVSRVGGEETQYF.

The J gene is TRBJ1-1, the V gene TRBV10-3, with 11 bases fitting TRBD1. The CDR3 spans 18 residues. Looked up from germline, CDR1 is ENHRY and CDR2 is SYGVKD. V was pared by 0 bases and J by 3 bases, with 9 bases of the junction left unmatched. This CDR3 reads CAISESRTGGGKDTEAFF. In DNA, the CDR3 is TGTGCCATCAGTGAGTCCCGGACAGGGGGCGGAAAGGACACTGAAGCTTTCTTT.